Sequencing of this TCR beta chain was carried out in a study of OX40 agonist ivuxolimab in advanced cancers. Across the whole study: In this cohort, patients received ivuxolimab, an agonistic anti-OX40 (CD134) antibody. Checkpoint inhibitors had been given previously to 40% of patients.

Study-wide points: At doses 0.1 to 3.0 mg/kg, CD4+ and CD8+ clones expanded.

The germline gives CDR1 MNHEY, CDR2 SVGAGI. V lost 0 bases and J lost 8, with 10 bases in between. The CDR3 runs to 14 residues. A note on this clone: What it recognizes is unknown.

Clones were sequenced by immunoSEQ multiplex PCR, and TCRdb holds only the in-frame ones, with some missing. Of roughly 66,000 clones listed, 80% to 85% are singletons. The sample consisted of CD4+ or CD8+ T cells sorted from blood, taken in a trial of the OX40 agonist ivuxolimab. The receptor was isolated from an adult with an advanced solid tumor such as melanoma, head and neck, liver or kidney cancer. The gene calls are TRBV6-5 and TRBJ1-4, with TRBD1 as a possible D gene (6 bases). The CDR3 coding sequence is TGTGCCAGCAGTTACTCAGGGGGGGACGAAAAACTGTTTTTT. Translation gives CASSYSGGDEKLFF.